This is a list of T cell receptor beta chains from one sample in a study of regulatory T cells in long-lasting Graves disease. TCRdb recomputed calls from the multiplex PCR reads with MiXCR, one row per CDR3 protein. The sample includes 550,000 to 700,000 distinct CDR3 sequences, about 16% seen only once; the top ten take 12%. These data are also associated with another study on T cells in Graves' hyperthyroidism and ophthalmopathy.

The specimen was peripheral blood mononuclear cells (PBMCs), collected at new diagnosis, from a patient treated with antithyroid drugs. The receptors stem from a man aged 18 to 29 with Graves disease. CDR3s include the opening cysteine and the closing phenylalanine or tryptophan. D genes are given only for firm matches. Some rows have no size entry. The others give once, few or many, or a class for an expanded clone.

V	length	J	size	D	CDR3	DNA
TRBV19	16	TRBJ2-6	-	-	CASRKTGSSGANVLTF	TGTGCCAGTAGGAAAACTGGGAGCTCTGGGGCCAACGTCCTGACTTTC
TRBV11-2	15	TRBJ2-7	many	-	CASSLEAGDLYEQYF	TGTGCCAGCAGCTTAGAGGCCGGGGATCTATACGAGCAGTACTTC
TRBV10-2	15	TRBJ2-5	-	TRBD2	CASTQGSGSWGTQYF	TGCGCCAGCACCCAGGGTAGCGGGAGTTGGGGGACCCAGTACTTC
TRBV28	14	TRBJ1-4	many	-	CASSPGQGGEKLFF	TGTGCCAGCAGTCCGGGACAAGGAGGTGAAAAACTGTTTTTT
TRBV5-4	15	TRBJ2-3	many	-	CASSPGTDPTDTQYF	TGTGCCAGCAGCCCCGGGACCGACCCAACAGATACGCAGTATTTT
TRBV20-1	12	TRBJ1-1	many	TRBD1	CSTGQGDTEAFF	TGCAGTACGGGACAGGGAGACACTGAAGCTTTCTTT
TRBV13	14	TRBJ2-5	many	-	CASSPAPWGETQYF	TGTGCCAGCAGCCCCGCCCCGTGGGGGGAGACCCAGTACTTC
TRBV10-3	10	TRBJ2-1	-	-	CAVRGNEQFF	TGTGCCGTCAGGGGTAATGAGCAGTTCTTC
TRBV10-3	12	TRBJ2-1	-	-	CAISDRAGILFF	TGTGCCATCAGTGATCGGGCGGGGATTCTGTTCTTC
TRBV19	17	TRBJ2-1	-	TRBD2	CASSILTPGLADNEQFF	TGTGCCAGTAGTATCCTGACCCCGGGACTAGCAGACAATGAGCAGTTCTTC
TRBV20-1	15	TRBJ2-3	few	-	CSANKGGGLGDTQYF	TGCAGTGCAAATAAAGGAGGGGGGCTGGGAGATACGCAGTATTTT
TRBV27	13	TRBJ2-7	many	-	CASSYRSPYEQYF	TGTGCCAGCAGTTACAGGAGCCCCTACGAGCAGTACTTC
TRBV6-2/TRBV6-3	17	TRBJ1-1	-	-	CASSSSRDARSNTEAFF	TGTGCCAGCAGTTCCAGCCGGGACGCACGTTCGAACACTGAAGCTTTCTTT
TRBV15	16	TRBJ1-3	many	-	CATSRDPLSLGNTIYF	TGTGCCACCAGCAGAGATCCCCTCTCTCTTGGGAACACCATATATTTT
TRBV12-3/TRBV12-4	15	TRBJ1-1	many	-	CASSLEEALNTEAFF	TGTGCCAGCAGTTTAGAGGAGGCCTTGAACACTGAAGCTTTCTTT
TRBV20-1	14	TRBJ2-7	many	TRBD1	CSATLTGDSYEQYF	TGCAGTGCTACTCTGACAGGGGACTCCTACGAGCAGTACTTC
TRBV5-6	14	TRBJ2-7	few	-	CASRGGRFSYEQYF	TGTGCCAGCAGGGGGGGACGGTTCTCCTACGAGCAGTACTTC
TRBV20-1	15	TRBJ2-7	few	-	CSAISREKSHYEQYF	TGCAGTGCTATTTCACGGGAGAAGAGTCACTACGAGCAGTACTTC